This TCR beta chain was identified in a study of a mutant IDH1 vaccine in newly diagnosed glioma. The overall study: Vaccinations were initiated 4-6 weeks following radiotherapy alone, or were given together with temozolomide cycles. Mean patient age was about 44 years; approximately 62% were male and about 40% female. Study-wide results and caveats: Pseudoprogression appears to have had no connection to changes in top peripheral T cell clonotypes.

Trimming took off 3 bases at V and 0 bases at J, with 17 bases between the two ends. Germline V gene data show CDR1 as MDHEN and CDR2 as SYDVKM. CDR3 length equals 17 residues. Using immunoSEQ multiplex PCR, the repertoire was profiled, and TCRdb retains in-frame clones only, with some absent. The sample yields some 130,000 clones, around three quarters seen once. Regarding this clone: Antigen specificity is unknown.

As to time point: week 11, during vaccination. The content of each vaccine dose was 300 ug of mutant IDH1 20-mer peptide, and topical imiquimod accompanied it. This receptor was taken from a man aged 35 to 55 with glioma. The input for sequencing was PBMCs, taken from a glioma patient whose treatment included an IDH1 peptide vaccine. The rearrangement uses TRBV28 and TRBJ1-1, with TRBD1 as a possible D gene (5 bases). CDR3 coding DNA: TGTGCCAGCAGTTTTAAAACTCCGGAGACAGTGAACACTGAAGCTTTCTTT. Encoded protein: CASSFKTPETVNTEAFF.